This T cell receptor beta chain was captured in a study of Graves' ophthalmopathy and Graves' hyperthyroidism. Study context: The authors collected peripheral blood at initial diagnosis, before any treatment.

Patients with other autoimmune diseases, uncontrolled infections, pregnancy or lactation were excluded. The diagnosis combined clinical symptoms, thyroxine, TRAb, thyroid ultrasound and orbital computed tomography scans. RNA served as the template for amplifying TCR beta CDR3 regions. The first-round RT-PCR employed HTBI primers together with the Qiagen OneStep RT-PCR kit. A multiplex PCR was then performed as the second round. TCRdb analysed the multiplex PCR reads with MiXCR anew, one entry per CDR3 protein. The repertoire consists of about 380,000 distinct CDR3 sequences, with 15% occurring once and the leading ten covering 5.5% to 8%. There are a few counts of this clonotype. The sample taken for sequencing was peripheral blood. This TCR derives from a woman aged 18-35 years with stable Graves' hyperthyroidism.

Here the CDR3 reads CASSPPVGLLQETQYF. CDR3 DNA sequence: TGTGCCAGCAGCCCCCCGGTTGGACTATTACAAGAGACCCAGTACTTC. The chain is built from TRBV9 and TRBJ2-5, with a tentative D call TRBD2 (6 bases). Germline CDR1 reads SGDLS; CDR2 reads YYNGEE. V shed 4 bases and J shed 2 bases, with 18 bases lying between them. The CDR3 contains 16 residues.